This T cell receptor beta chain came from a study of cytomegalovirus exposure and HLA in healthy donors (TCRdb year 2017). Regarding the complete study: According to an earlier analysis of a few hundred of the donors, some 170 million T cells yielded 100 million or so unique TCR beta sequences and 276 Gb of sequence data. Approximately 300 gigabases of sequencing data and around 88 million unique TCR sequences made up an early release that covered 500 to 650 HLA-typed donors. The genetic ancestry cluster associated with self-reported Caucasian donors included approximately 85% of the 300 to 400 genotyped donors. The study aimed to test whether cataloging public T cell receptors could reveal signatures of past pathogen exposure. Using immunosequencing, the study profiled T cell repertoires from around 670 subjects and related those repertoires to cytomegalovirus serostatus. In addition to the first cohort of 666 subjects, a separate validation cohort of approximately 120 different subjects was used. To predict cytomegalovirus infection status, the study brought together high-throughput TCR immunosequencing, statistical association of individual TCRs with disease status, and machine learning. To study patterns of TCR occurrence, a later analysis re-analyzed previously published TCR beta repertoires from around 700 donors and added high-resolution HLA genotyping. Rather than drawing on any new phenotypic data, the later analysis identified candidate immune exposures from TCR beta sequences and the way those sequences occurred across donors. To decide whether each TCR beta V gene segment behaved as functional or pseudogenic, an earlier analysis of some 600 of the donors relied on high-throughput TCR beta sequencing. Alongside the repertoire data, information on donor age, sex, ethnicity and CMV serostatus was compiled. Genome-wide SNP genotypes for about three fifths of the roughly 670 donors were used in a later genetic analysis, which treated that subset as a discovery cohort. All discovery cohort repertoires had been generated on a single sequencing platform. Both class I and class II loci were covered by HLA typing, at four-digit resolution. Typing coverage differed by locus: A, B, C, DRB1 and DQB1 were typed in roughly 629-630 donors, DQA1 in roughly 510, DPA1 in over 600, and DPB1 in 400 to 490. About five DR-DQ haplotypes were treated as single units for association and clustering because of strong linkage in the cohort. On average, over 200,000 unique TCR beta nucleotide sequences were sequenced per donor among some 430 genotyped donors of the cohort, with 15% to 20% of those sequences being non-productive.

Findings and caveats that apply to the study as a whole: Compared with equally common non-associated chains, HLA-associated TCR beta chains in a later analysis were more clonally expanded and had lower generation probabilities. A cluster of highly shared sequence variants was judged likely to be a technical artifact of the sequencing pipeline. Most CMV-associated TCR beta chains appeared to be HLA-restricted in a later analysis, and the HLA associations seemed to be driven largely by CMV exposure. Most TCR sequences were seen in very few donors, while some public TCRs were found in many individuals. Some IMGT-functional V segments, including TRBV6-2 and TRBV6-3, could not be distinguished by the 87-base-pair reads and were therefore excluded. A later analysis found that TCR association rates varied across HLA loci, with DRB1 alleles showing the most associated TCRs and HLA-C alleles the fewest. Because some donors lacked HLA typing at each locus, the association tests relied only on the typed subset. Because counts were too low, fewer than 20 rarely observed V segments, including chromosome 9 orphons, were excluded from the earlier analysis of a few hundred of the donors. In a later analysis, some 17,000 TCR beta sequences were associated with specific HLA alleles at a false discovery rate of 0.05. When HLA alleles, especially DR and DQ, strongly co-occurred, TCR associations were difficult to assign to individual alleles. A further reported finding was that TCR beta sequences accurately predicted the HLA-A and HLA-B alleles for most subjects in the first cohort. The authors suggested that the approach could potentially be extended to other disease states and immunological phenotypes. Three of the identified cytomegalovirus-associated TCR beta chains were confirmed in vitro to be specific for cytomegalovirus antigens. The cohort was sequenced for TCR beta chains only, and without alpha or paired-chain data the features that could be detected were limited. The classifier was reported to diagnose cytomegalovirus status with high specificity and sensitivity in both the original and validation cohorts. In the study, around 150 TCR beta chains were listed as associated with cytomegalovirus. According to a later genetic analysis, donors in an Asian-associated ancestry cluster had fewer N-insertions in productive TCRs than the approximately 610-donor mean. The presence/absence analyses assumed that sequencing depth was roughly uniform across donors, and that assumption may not be true. In an earlier analysis of more than 450 of the donors, most TCR beta V segments were observed in productive rearrangements about 87% or about 30% of the time, broadly matching IMGT annotations. In a later genetic analysis, a missense DCLRE1C variant was associated with V-gene and J-gene trimming of TCR beta chains, and the association was replicated in an independent cohort. For the cohort, immune exposure information was limited to CMV serostatus. Linkage disequilibrium might explain the correlated functional status among segregating V segments, but an unknown experimental factor could not be excluded. According to a later analysis, parvovirus B19, influenza, CMV and Epstein-Barr virus appeared linked to several top co-occurrence clusters.

The cohort was made up of 500 to 850 healthy bone marrow donors. At the time of sampling, all cohort members were nominally healthy, though unrecorded immune exposures were likely present. The donor tested CMV seronegative, placing the donor among the 350 or so seronegative members of the cohort. Every donor gave a peripheral blood sample, and the peripheral blood mononuclear cells from that sample were used for TCR beta sequencing. Genomic DNA extraction from the blood cell samples was performed with the Qiagen DNeasy Blood Extraction Kit. The junction shows trimming of 0 bases on V and 7 bases on J, and the gene matches do not reach 16 bases of it. Including the terminal cysteine and phenylalanine, the CDR3 comprises 18 residues. This entry keeps only the CDR3 DNA: 54 bases, framed from base 1. CDR1 SGHTA and CDR2 FQGTGA are derived from the germline V gene. Preparation of the library involved the immunoSEQ multiplex PCR assay. For the multiplex PCR, a mixture combining 60 forward primers for TCR Vbeta segments and 13 reverse primers for TCR Jbeta segments was used. The CDR3 region of rearranged TCR beta genes was amplified from genomic DNA by a multiplex PCR assay. On the Illumina HiSeq System, the amplified TCR beta libraries were sequenced as 87-base-pair reads. The paper's data handling went like this. In a later analysis, tens of millions of unique TCR beta chains were counted across the roughly 700 repertoires, and about 10 million of these chains were shared by at least two donors. To remove PCR and sequencing errors, raw reads were error-corrected and collapsed into unique sequences using a nearest-neighbor algorithm that merged closely related sequences. To assign V, D and J gene segments, CDR3 sequences were aligned to IMGT reference sequences. For a sequence to be retained, at least a six-nucleotide match to both a V gene segment and a J gene segment was required. A rearrangement counted as productive if the CDR3 had no stop codons and remained in frame with V and J, and every other rearrangement counted as non-productive. CDR3 was defined by IMGT convention, running from the second conserved V-encoded cysteine to the conserved J-encoded phenylalanine. The earlier analysis of about 610 of the donors excluded any sequence lacking an unambiguous match to a single V gene segment. An earlier analysis of around 600 of the donors classified V segments as functional when productive rearrangements were above 56.7% and as segregating when the standard deviation between donors was above 5%. A statistical classification framework was developed to diagnose cytomegalovirus status using the catalog of TCR beta chain sequences. In a later analysis, TCR nucleotide sequences were compared against IMGT/GENE-DB human TR gene sequences so that V and J genes could be assigned. Using the TCRdist pipeline, a later analysis assigned CDR3 sequences along with most-parsimonious VDJ recombination scenarios. In a later analysis, each TCR beta chain was defined by its CDR3 amino acid sequence together with its V-gene family, and reads lacking a unique V-gene family were excluded. A later analysis removed 550 to 650 highly shared, low-generation-probability nucleotide sequences to deal with suspected cross-contamination and a sequencing artifact. In a later analysis, a clonal expansion index was calculated for each public chain from normalized within-repertoire ranks of inferred template counts. In a later analysis, generation probabilities were computed using a VDJ recombination model fitted to out-of-frame rearrangements, and the results were checked against IGoR. Hypergeometric tests were used in a later analysis to score TCR-TCR, TCR-HLA and TCR-CMV co-occurrence, with a repertoire-size bias correction applied to the TCR pairs. A later analysis estimated false discovery rates by permuting HLA or CMV assignments 20 times. In a later analysis, co-occurring TCRs were grouped using DBSCAN, with TCRdist sequence similarity added in when clustering inside HLA-allele-positive subsets. Repertoires with fewer than 30,000 or more than 120,000 public chains, plus five repertoires with anomalous nucleotide sharing, were excluded from co-occurrence clustering. The table was pulled from immuneACCESS by TCRdb, which kept in-frame rearrangements only. Such tables lose some clones; where checked, under half of the loss comes from unresolved V genes, and the rest has no known cause. Clone size and the V and J calls come from that table; the DNA yielded D and trimming. For this sample the table gives about 160,000 clones, of which around 74% were detected only once. Of the sample, around 1.5% is held by the ten largest clones.

Details on this clone: Its specific antigen is unknown. Per-base qualities were not stored, and no clone one base away is much larger.

This sequence uses TRBV7-3 and TRBJ1-1; TRBD1 aligns with 8 central bases. Sequenced input: PBMCs. The sequence was obtained from a woman in her twenties or thirties in good health and CMV-seronegative. The sequenced DNA: TGTGCCAGCAGCTTAACGCACGGGGCAGGGGGCGAACTGGATGAAGCTTTCTTT. Its protein product is CASSLTHGAGGELDEAFF.